This TCR beta chain was recorded in a study of T cells in Graves' hyperthyroidism and ophthalmopathy. Study-level points and caveats: Patients with ophthalmopathy were separated from those with stable hyperthyroidism by a 13 V-J model.

This CDR3 is built from 15 residues. Per the germline V gene, CDR1 is SGHRS and CDR2 is YFSETQ. The ends were cut back, 3 bases at V and 1 base at J, with 13 bases in the middle. Fresh peripheral blood, around 9.5 ml, yielded the PBMCs. This clonotype was counted only a few times. The antigen is unknown. Amplification targeted TCR beta CDR3 regions from RNA transcripts. Primed by the HTBI set, a first-round RT-PCR was run on the TCR CDR3. TCRdb independently ran MiXCR on the multiplex PCR reads; one entry per CDR3 protein. The sample yields hundreds of thousands of distinct CDR3 sequences, 38% seen once.

Sequenced material: blood. This chain connects TRBV5-1 to TRBJ1-1; D may be TRBD1 (6 bases). This TCR derives from a man aged 18 to 29 with Graves' hyperthyroidism. The CDR3 spells CASSSPQGSNTEAFF. The CDR3 DNA reads TGCGCCAGCAGCTCCCCACAGGGATCGAACACTGAAGCTTTCTTT.